This TCR beta chain was identified during a study of blood T cell repertoires in COVID-19. The overall study: There were acute and convalescent COVID-19 samples, and they came from the United States, Italy and Spain. In each case, the material was cDNA or gDNA derived from T cells, B-cell-depleted T cells, or PBMCs.

Per germline, CDR1 KGHSH and CDR2 LQKENI. Trimming stripped 3 bases from V and 0 bases from J, with 9 bases between. This CDR3 contains 14 residues. Original processing methods: Reference gene primer amplification in the assay estimated nucleated cell counts. TCRdb's table, derived via immunoSEQ multiplex PCR, lists solely in-frame clones and lacks some. D and trimming come from the DNA, and the V and J calls and clone size come from that table. Of about 160,000 clones listed, 84% were seen once; the top ten hold 7.5% to 9.5%. The sample comprised peripheral blood. The origin of this receptor is a man aged 35 to 55 who had recovered from COVID-19. The genes are TRBV18 and TRBJ2-7; no definite D call. The CDR3 sequence is CASSPARNSYEQYF. The DNA for the CDR3 is TGTGCCAGCTCACCTGCCAGGAACTCCTACGAGCAGTACTTC.